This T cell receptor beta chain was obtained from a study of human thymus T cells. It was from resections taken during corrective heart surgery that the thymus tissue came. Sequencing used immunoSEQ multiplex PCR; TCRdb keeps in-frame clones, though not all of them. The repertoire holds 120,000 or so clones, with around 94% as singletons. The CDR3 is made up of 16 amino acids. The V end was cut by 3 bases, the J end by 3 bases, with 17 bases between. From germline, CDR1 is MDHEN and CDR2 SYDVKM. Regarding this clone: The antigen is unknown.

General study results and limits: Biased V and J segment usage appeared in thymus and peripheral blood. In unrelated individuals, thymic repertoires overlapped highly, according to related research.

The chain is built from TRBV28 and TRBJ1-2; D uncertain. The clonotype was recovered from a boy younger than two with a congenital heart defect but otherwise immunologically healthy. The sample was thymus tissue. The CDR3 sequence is CASSFDYYFPYYGYTF. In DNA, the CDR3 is TGTGCCAGCAGTTTTGATTACTATTTTCCCTACTATGGCTACACCTTC.